The present T cell receptor beta chain was sequenced within a study of human T cells and chemical hapten exposure. Time point defined: patch test 2, 6 weeks after DPC sensitization. Stated treatment: therapeutic diphenylcyclopropenone sensitization with weekly scalp DPC. Those who donated were patients with alopecia, 18 to 70 years of age, and suitable for DPC. The CDR3 covers 14 residues. Germline CDR1 and CDR2: SEHNR and FQNEAQ (reference sequence). Comments on this clonotype: A read error may explain this, as a much larger clone is one base away.

TCRdb itself ran the RACE reads through MiXCR, one entry per CDR3 protein. The data hold about 78,000 distinct CDR3 sequences, with around 7.9% observed a single time. This material consisted of whole blood, taken in connection with sensitization to the hapten diphenylcyclopropenone (DPC). The TCR was taken from a woman aged 45-65 years with alopecia areata. Some clones in this sample may be carry-over from other donors' samples. The chain links TRBV7-9 to TRBJ2-5; tentatively, D is TRBD2 (5 bases). The DNA for the CDR3 is TGTGCCAGCAGCTCGGGGTCCCACCAAGAGACCGAGTACTTC. It translates to CASSSGSHQETEYF.